Listed here are 8 T cell receptor beta chains from one sample, sequenced in a study of cytomegalovirus exposure and HLA in healthy donors (dated by TCRdb to about 2017). Library creation used the immunoSEQ multiplex PCR assay. A mixture of 60 forward primers for TCR Vbeta segments and 13 reverse primers for TCR Jbeta segments was used in the multiplex PCR. TCRdb carries this immuneACCESS record with in-frame sequences only. Its versions omit some clonotypes, under half of them owing to an unresolved V gene in the studies checked, with the rest unexplained. The sample has approximately 140,000 clones on record, 73% of them singletons. The ten largest account for over 1% of the sample. The sample was PBMCs. The receptors come from a woman in her thirties or forties in good health and CMV-seronegative.

The chain couples TRBV5-1 to TRBJ2-3; 12 nucleotides agree with TRBD2. The CDR3 is 17 residues long. CDR1 is SGHRS, CDR2 YFSETQ, per germline. Losses at the gene ends were 3 bases for V and 3 bases for J; bases not matched to a gene: 8. For the CDR3, the DNA is TGCGCCAGCAGCTCGACCATCCTAGCGGGGGGGACAGATACGCAGTATTTT. It codes for CASSSTILAGGTDTQYF.

The chain is built from TRBV6-5 and TRBJ2-5, with D tentatively TRBD2 (6 bases). Germline V gene sequence: CDR1 MNHEY, CDR2 SVGAGI. The ends were cut back, 6 bases at V and 1 base at J, with 12 bases in the middle. The CDR3 covers 14 residues. The CDR3 bases are TGTGCCAGCAGGAGAGGGACTTCCCAAGAGACCCAGTACTTC. This encodes CASRRGTSQETQYF.

This rearrangement joins TRBV2 to TRBJ2-4; TRBD2 matches 9 bases. V lost 0 bases and J lost 3; bases outside the gene matches: 6. The CDR3 runs to 17 residues. Per germline, CDR1 SNHLY and CDR2 FYNNEI. The CDR3 spells CASSEARGGRDKNIQYF. CDR3 sequence (DNA): TGTGCCAGCAGTGAAGCGCGGGGGGGAAGAGACAAAAACATTCAGTACTTC.

This clone was counted only a few times. The same CDR3 arises from other DNA sequences in this sample as well. This chain joins TRBV7-9 and TRBJ1-1, with D tentatively TRBD1 (6 bases). The CDR3 runs 15 residues. V was trimmed by 1 base and J by 0 bases, leaving 9 bases between them. Germline V gene sequence: CDR1 SEHNR, CDR2 FQNEAQ (reference sequence). The chain's CDR3 is CASSLGQGLNTEAFF. The CDR3 region has the DNA TGTGCCAGCAGCTTAGGTCAGGGGTTGAACACTGAAGCTTTCTTT. The full variable domain, its missing parts supplied by reference TRBV7-9 and TRBJ1-1, is DTGVSQNPRHKITKRGQNVTFRCDPISEHNRLYWYRQTLGQGPEFLTYFQNEAQLEKSRLLSDRFSAERPKGSFSTLEIQRTEQGDSAMYLCASSLGQGLNTEAFFGQGTRLTVV.

This clone has only a few counts. This chain uses TRBV6-1 with TRBJ1-5, with D perhaps TRBD1 (5 bases). Per the germline V gene, CDR1 is MNHNS and CDR2 is SASEGT. The length of the CDR3 is 15 residues. Trimming removed 4 bases at V and 2 bases at J, with 12 bases between. The CDR3 coding sequence is TGTGCCAGCAGTGGGGGGGTAGGAGGCAATCAGCCCCAGCATTTT. Encoded protein: CASSGGVGGNQPQHF.

The chain is built from TRBV9 and TRBJ2-1, with D tentatively TRBD1 (5 bases). The CDR3 is 17 residues long. V was shortened by 0 bases and J by 3 bases, with 16 bases between the two germline ends. Germline assignment: CDR1 SGDLS and CDR2 YYNGEE. Here the CDR3 reads CASSVGVRQGLYNEQFF. The CDR3 DNA reads as TGTGCCAGCAGCGTAGGGGTCCGGCAGGGTCTCTACAATGAGCAGTTCTTC.

The genes are TRBV5-1 and TRBJ1-2, with TRBD1 identical over 7 bases. Trimming cost V 4 bases and J 4 bases; bases outside gene matches: 7. Per germline, CDR1 SGHRS and CDR2 YFSETQ. The CDR3 sequence is 14 residues long. CDR3 residues: CASSAGGASYGYTF. The CDR3 DNA follows: TGCGCCAGCAGCGCAGGGGGAGCTTCCTATGGCTACACCTTC.

The chain links TRBV19 to TRBJ1-2; 9 bases map to TRBD1. From germline, CDR1 is LNHDA and CDR2 SQIVND (reference sequence). The V segment lost 5 bases and the J segment 4 bases; nucleotides outside the gene matches: 8. There are 15 residues in the CDR3. As DNA, the CDR3 is TGTGCCAGTAGTTCCGACACAGGGGGCGGCTATGGCTACACCTTC. Translation: CASSSDTGGGYGYTF.